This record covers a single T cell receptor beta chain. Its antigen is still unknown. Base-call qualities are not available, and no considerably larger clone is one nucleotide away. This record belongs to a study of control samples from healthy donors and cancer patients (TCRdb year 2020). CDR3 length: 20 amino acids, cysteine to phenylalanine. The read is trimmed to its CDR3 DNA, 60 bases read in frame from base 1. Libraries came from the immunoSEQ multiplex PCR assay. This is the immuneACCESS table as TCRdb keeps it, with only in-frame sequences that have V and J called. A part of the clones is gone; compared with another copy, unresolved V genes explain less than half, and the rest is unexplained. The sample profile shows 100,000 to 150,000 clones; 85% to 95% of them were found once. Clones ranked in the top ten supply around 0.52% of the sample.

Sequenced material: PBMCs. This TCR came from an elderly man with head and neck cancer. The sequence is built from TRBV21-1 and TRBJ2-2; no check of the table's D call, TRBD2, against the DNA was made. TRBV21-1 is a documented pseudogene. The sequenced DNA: TGTGCCAGCAGCAGACCATCCGGGACTAGGACCACCGCGAACACCGGGGAGCTGTTTTTT. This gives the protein CASSRPSGTRTTANTGELFF.